This is a list of T cell receptor beta chains from one sample in a study of Ad26.COV2.S vaccination and SARS-CoV-2 variants. TCRdb keeps only in-frame clones here, not all; method: immunoSEQ multiplex PCR. This table has around 340,000 clones, around nine tenths appearing once. The input for sequencing was peripheral blood, taken in a trial of Ad26.COV2.S vaccine versus placebo. These receptors were taken from a person between 18 and 60 years old who received the Ad26.COV2.S COVID-19 vaccine or a placebo. CDR3s include the opening cysteine and the closing phenylalanine or tryptophan. Each record gives: D gene, CDR3 length, J gene, V gene, clone size, CDR3 DNA, CDR3 protein. A D gene is named only where the DNA matches it firmly. Clone size appears in some rows only: once, few, many, or a class for an expanded clone.

D gene: .; CDR3 length: 13; J gene: TRBJ2-3; V gene: TRBV1; clone size: .; CDR3 DNA: TGCACCTTGGTGGGCGGTCCCTTAGATACGCAGTATTTT; CDR3 protein: CTLVGGPLDTQYF
D gene: TRBD2; CDR3 length: 15; J gene: TRBJ2-1; V gene: TRBV7-3; clone size: .; CDR3 DNA: TGTGCCAGCAGCTTAGAACTAGCGGGAGCCAATGAGCAGTTCTTC; CDR3 protein: CASSLELAGANEQFF
D gene: TRBD2; CDR3 length: 16; J gene: TRBJ2-5; V gene: TRBV28; clone size: .; CDR3 DNA: TGTGCCAGCAGTTCACGACTAGCGGGAGAGAGGGAGACCCAGTACTTC; CDR3 protein: CASSSRLAGERETQYF
D gene: TRBD1; CDR3 length: 16; J gene: TRBJ1-5; V gene: TRBV2; clone size: once; CDR3 DNA: TGTGCCAGCAGTCCCGGGACAGGGTATAGCAATCAGCCCCAGCATTTT; CDR3 protein: CASSPGTGYSNQPQHF
D gene: .; CDR3 length: 18; J gene: TRBJ2-6; V gene: TRBV13; clone size: .; CDR3 DNA: TGTGCCAGCAGCTTTCGGCAGGGAGGTATTGCTGGGGCCAACGTCCTGACTTTC; CDR3 protein: CASSFRQGGIAGANVLTF
D gene: TRBD1; CDR3 length: 14; J gene: TRBJ1-4; V gene: TRBV19; clone size: .; CDR3 DNA: TGTGCCAGTAGCCCAGGGGGTTACGCTGAAAAACTGTTTTTT; CDR3 protein: CASSPGGYAEKLFF
D gene: .; CDR3 length: 14; J gene: TRBJ1-5; V gene: TRBV5-6; clone size: .; CDR3 DNA: TGTGCCAGCAGCTTGTGGGGGGGCAATCAGCCCCAGCATTTT; CDR3 protein: CASSLWGGNQPQHF
D gene: .; CDR3 length: 14; J gene: TRBJ2-7; V gene: TRBV6-1; clone size: .; CDR3 DNA: TGTGCCAGCAGTGAAGATATCAGGTCCTGGGAGCAGTACTTC; CDR3 protein: CASSEDIRSWEQYF
D gene: TRBD2; CDR3 length: 19; J gene: TRBJ2-2; V gene: TRBV3-1/TRBV3-2; clone size: .; CDR3 DNA: TGTGCCAGCAGCCAAGGCGCGACTAGCGGGAGGGCCGTCACCGGGGAGCTGTTTTTT; CDR3 protein: CASSQGATSGRAVTGELFF
D gene: TRBD1; CDR3 length: 12; J gene: TRBJ1-4; V gene: TRBV27; clone size: .; CDR3 DNA: TGTGCCACCCGACAGGGGGAGGAAAAACTGTTTTTT; CDR3 protein: CATRQGEEKLFF
D gene: TRBD1; CDR3 length: 14; J gene: TRBJ1-1; V gene: TRBV14; clone size: .; CDR3 DNA: TGTGCCAGCAGCCAACTGGGACAGAGCACTGAAGCTTTCTTT; CDR3 protein: CASSQLGQSTEAFF
D gene: TRBD2; CDR3 length: 18; J gene: TRBJ2-1; V gene: TRBV28; clone size: .; CDR3 DNA: TGTGCCAGCAGTGGGAGAGGACGGACTAGCGGGGGGTCGAATGAGCAGTTCTTC; CDR3 protein: CASSGRGRTSGGSNEQFF
D gene: .; CDR3 length: 16; J gene: TRBJ2-1; V gene: TRBV7-3; clone size: .; CDR3 DNA: TGTGCCAGCAGCTTAATCCCGAGGAGGGATCACAATGAGCAGTTCTTC; CDR3 protein: CASSLIPRRDHNEQFF
D gene: TRBD1; CDR3 length: 16; J gene: TRBJ2-2; V gene: TRBV27; clone size: once; CDR3 DNA: TGTGCCAGCAGTTCCTTCCGGGACAGAACCACCGGGGAGCTGTTTTTT; CDR3 protein: CASSSFRDRTTGELFF
D gene: TRBD2; CDR3 length: 17; J gene: TRBJ2-1; V gene: TRBV5-1; clone size: .; CDR3 DNA: TGCGCCAGCAGCGGGACGCCTACTAGCGGAGCTTACAATGAGCAGTTCTTC; CDR3 protein: CASSGTPTSGAYNEQFF
D gene: .; CDR3 length: 13; J gene: TRBJ2-5; V gene: TRBV4-2; clone size: once; CDR3 DNA: TGTGCCAGCAGCCAAGACAGGGCGGAGACCCAGTACTTC; CDR3 protein: CASSQDRAETQYF
D gene: .; CDR3 length: 13; J gene: TRBJ2-1; V gene: TRBV6-5; clone size: .; CDR3 DNA: TGTGCCAGCAAGGAGGCGGGGTACAATGAGCAGTTCTTC; CDR3 protein: CASKEAGYNEQFF
D gene: TRBD1; CDR3 length: 13; J gene: TRBJ2-3; V gene: TRBV19; clone size: .; CDR3 DNA: TGTGCCAGTAGTGACAGGGTTCAAGATACGCAGTATTTT; CDR3 protein: CASSDRVQDTQYF
D gene: .; CDR3 length: 11; J gene: TRBJ2-7; V gene: TRBV28; clone size: .; CDR3 DNA: TGTGCCAGCAGTTCACCACGGGAGCAGTACTTC; CDR3 protein: CASSSPREQYF
D gene: .; CDR3 length: 12; J gene: TRBJ2-5; V gene: TRBV12-3/TRBV12-4; clone size: .; CDR3 DNA: TGTGCCAGCAGTTTAGCGCTGAAGACCCAGTACTTC; CDR3 protein: CASSLALKTQYF
D gene: TRBD2; CDR3 length: 13; J gene: TRBJ2-3; V gene: TRBV7-2; clone size: .; CDR3 DNA: TGTGCCAGCGCTAGCGGAAGCACAGATACGCAGTATTTT; CDR3 protein: CASASGSTDTQYF
D gene: .; CDR3 length: 13; J gene: TRBJ2-5; V gene: TRBV7-9; clone size: .; CDR3 DNA: TGTGCCAGCAGCTTTGGGGGTGGAGAGACCCAGTACTTC; CDR3 protein: CASSFGGGETQYF
D gene: .; CDR3 length: 13; J gene: TRBJ2-5; V gene: TRBV5-5; clone size: .; CDR3 DNA: TGTGCCAGCAGCCCGGGACGGGTTTGGACCCAGTACTTC; CDR3 protein: CASSPGRVWTQYF
D gene: .; CDR3 length: 13; J gene: TRBJ2-5; V gene: TRBV12-3/TRBV12-4; clone size: .; CDR3 DNA: TGTGCCAGCAGTACCGGGAACCAAGAGACCCAGTACTTC; CDR3 protein: CASSTGNQETQYF
D gene: .; CDR3 length: 16; J gene: TRBJ2-7; V gene: TRBV5-1; clone size: .; CDR3 DNA: TGCGCCAGCAGCCCTCTCACCTGGAAACCGGTTGACGAGCAGTACTTC; CDR3 protein: CASSPLTWKPVDEQYF
D gene: TRBD2; CDR3 length: 15; J gene: TRBJ2-3; V gene: TRBV27; clone size: .; CDR3 DNA: TGTGCCGCCTTCCCGGTAGCGGGAATCACAGATACGCAGTATTTT; CDR3 protein: CAAFPVAGITDTQYF
D gene: .; CDR3 length: 14; J gene: TRBJ1-1; V gene: TRBV11-1; clone size: once; CDR3 DNA: TGTGCCAGCAGCTTAGCGCAAGGTAACACTGAAGCTTTCTTT; CDR3 protein: CASSLAQGNTEAFF
D gene: .; CDR3 length: 18; J gene: TRBJ1-6; V gene: TRBV4-3; clone size: .; CDR3 DNA: TGCGCCAGCAGCCACGGATTCAGGGATAGCTCCTATAATTCACCCCTCCACTTT; CDR3 protein: CASSHGFRDSSYNSPLHF